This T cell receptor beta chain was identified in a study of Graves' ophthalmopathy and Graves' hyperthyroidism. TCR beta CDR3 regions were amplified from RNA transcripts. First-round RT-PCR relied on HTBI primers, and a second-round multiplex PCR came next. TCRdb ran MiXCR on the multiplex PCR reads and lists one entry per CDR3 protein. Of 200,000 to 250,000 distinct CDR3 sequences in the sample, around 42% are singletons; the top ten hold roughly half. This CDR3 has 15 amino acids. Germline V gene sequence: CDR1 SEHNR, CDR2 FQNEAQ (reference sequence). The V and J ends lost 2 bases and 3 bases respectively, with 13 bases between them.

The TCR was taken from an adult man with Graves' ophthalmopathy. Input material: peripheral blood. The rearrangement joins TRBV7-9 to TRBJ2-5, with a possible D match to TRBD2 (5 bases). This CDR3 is CASSLSSGFEETQYF. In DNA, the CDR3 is TGTGCCAGCAGCTTATCGTCGGGGTTTGAAGAGACCCAGTACTTC.